A single sample is the source of the 14 T cell receptor beta chains below, sequenced in a study of cytomegalovirus exposure and HLA in healthy donors. The table came from immunoSEQ multiplex PCR; TCRdb's copy has only in-frame clones and leaves some out. The sample holds 140,000 or so clones, 80% to 90% seen once. Specimen: PBMCs. The receptor source for this set is a young woman in good health and CMV-seropositive.

The V gene is TRBV7-9, the J gene TRBJ1-5; D unclear. The V end lost 1 base, the J end lost 7 bases, and 8 bases lay between the germline ends. The CDR3 contains 13 residues. Per germline, CDR1 SEHNR and CDR2 FQNEAQ (reference sequence). The CDR3 spells CASSLDGSQPQHF. As DNA, the CDR3 is TGTGCCAGCAGCTTAGATGGTAGCCAGCCCCAGCATTTT.

This chain links TRBV4-1 with TRBJ2-1; possibly TRBD2 for D (6 bases). This CDR3 is 15 amino acids long. Deletions cut 1 base from V and 6 bases from J, with 13 bases between. Germline values: CDR1 MGHRA, CDR2 YSYEKL. DNA for the CDR3: TGCGCCAGCAGCCAAGCAGCGGGCCTTATCAATGAGCAGTTCTTC. Protein product: CASSQAAGLINEQFF.

The genes are TRBV27 and TRBJ2-1, with D perhaps TRBD2 (6 bases). The CDR3 is 12 residues long. The ends were cut back, 8 bases at V and 10 bases at J, with 15 bases in the middle. Germline V lookup: CDR1 MNHEY, CDR2 SMNVEV (reference sequence). CDR3 amino acids: CASQTGALEQFF. In DNA, the CDR3 is TGTGCCAGCCAGACGGGAGCGCTAGAGCAGTTCTTC.

About this clone: The sample contains more than one DNA sequence encoding this CDR3. This chain connects TRBV19 to TRBJ1-6; D possibly corresponds to TRBD1 (5 bases). Trimming pared 2 bases from V and 8 bases from J, leaving 7 bases between. This CDR3 has 13 amino acids. Germline CDR1 and CDR2: LNHDA and SQIVND (reference sequence). CDR3 sequence (DNA): TGTGCCAGTAGTATACAGGGTGATTCACCCCTCCACTTT. This gives the protein CASSIQGDSPLHF.

Only one count was recorded for this clone. The chain employs TRBV7-9 and TRBJ2-7; 9 nucleotides align to TRBD2. J gave up 2 bases and V 1 base, and 6 bases lay outside the gene matches. The CDR3 has 16 residues. In germline, CDR1 is SEHNR, CDR2 FQNEAQ (reference sequence). The CDR3 spells CASSLGAGGTTYEQYF. The CDR3 DNA sequence: TGTGCCAGCAGCTTAGGGGCGGGAGGGACCACCTACGAGCAGTACTTC.

This chain links TRBV10-3 with TRBJ2-1, with 10 nucleotides matching TRBD2. V lost 0 bases to trimming and J lost 4 bases; unmatched junction nucleotides: 3. Germline assignment: CDR1 ENHRY and CDR2 SYGVKD. The CDR3 is 16 residues long. The CDR3 DNA reads TGTGCCATCAGTGAGTCGGCTAGCGGGGGATACAATGAGCAGTTCTTC. This codes for CAISESASGGYNEQFF.

This rearrangement joins TRBV9 to TRBJ1-2; 11 bases are a match to TRBD1. Trimming took 2 bases from V and 0 from J; bases not matched to a gene: 9. Germline CDR1 SGDLS, CDR2 YYNGEE. The CDR3 sequence is 18 residues long. The CDR3 sequence is CASSVGRDRGVANYGYTF. The CDR3 region has the DNA TGTGCCAGCAGCGTGGGGAGGGACAGGGGGGTCGCTAACTATGGCTACACCTTC.

V is TRBV15 and J is TRBJ2-2; 14 nucleotides line up with TRBD2. The CDR3 extends over 15 amino acids. V lost 9 bases, J lost 4 bases, and 4 bases stayed unmatched. Germline assignment: CDR1 LNHNV and CDR2 YYDKDF (reference sequence). The CDR3 nucleotides read TGTGCCACAACCGGACTAGCGGGGGGCACCGGGGAGCTGTTTTTT. As protein: CATTGLAGGTGELFF.

V and J are TRBV30 and TRBJ2-5, with D perhaps matching TRBD1 (5 bases). CDR3 length: 13 amino acids. V dropped 3 bases and J dropped 1 base, with 9 bases sitting between them. Germline V gives CDR1 GTSNPN, CDR2 SVGIG (reference sequence). Here the CDR3 reads CAWSRQFQETQYF. The CDR3 DNA is TGTGCCTGGAGCCGACAGTTCCAAGAGACCCAGTACTTC.

The chain employs TRBV19 and TRBJ2-3, with TRBD1 matching 8 bases. Germline V gene data show CDR1 as LNHDA and CDR2 as SQIVND (reference sequence). V lost 3 bases, J lost 5 bases, and 4 bases stayed unmatched. The CDR3 is 14 amino acids. The CDR3, as DNA: TGTGCCAGTAGTATTCAGGGGGCAAAAGATACGCAGTATTTT. As protein: CASSIQGAKDTQYF.

The chain links TRBV28 to TRBJ2-2; weak D call: TRBD1 (6 bases). V lost 5 bases, J lost 5 bases, and 12 bases lay in between. This CDR3 contains 14 residues. CDR1 and CDR2 from the germline V gene are MDHEN and SYDVKM. The CDR3 coding sequence is TGTGCCAGCAGTCCACGCAGGGGAACCGGGGAGCTGTTTTTT. This codes for CASSPRRGTGELFF.

The chain is built from TRBV30 and TRBJ2-7, with 10 bases identical to TRBD1. The CDR3 consists of 13 residues. The V gene end was trimmed by 6 bases and the J gene end by 5 bases; junction bases not matched to a gene: 7. Germline loops: CDR1 GTSNPN, CDR2 SVGIG (reference sequence). CDR3 bases: TGTGCCTGCAACCCGGGACAGGGGAACGAGCAGTACTTC. Its protein product is CACNPGQGNEQYF.

This clone was seen a handful of times. This chain joins TRBV7-2 and TRBJ2-1; D remains unclear. Trimming shortened V by 5 bases and J by 8 bases, and 10 bases separated the two germline ends. The CDR3 is made up of 12 amino acids. Germline CDR1 SGHTA, CDR2 FQGNSA. The chain's CDR3 is CASSRHRDEQFF. CDR3 bases: TGTGCCAGCAGCCGACACCGCGATGAGCAGTTCTTC.

This sequence joins TRBV5-1 and TRBJ1-1; 7 nucleotides match TRBD1. The V gene end was trimmed by 2 bases and the J gene end by 5 bases; junction bases not matched to a gene: 6. The length of the CDR3 is 14 residues. Germline V gives CDR1 SGHRS, CDR2 YFSETQ. The CDR3, as DNA: TGCGCCAGCAGCTTCGGGGACAGATATACTGAAGCTTTCTTT. It encodes CASSFGDRYTEAFF.